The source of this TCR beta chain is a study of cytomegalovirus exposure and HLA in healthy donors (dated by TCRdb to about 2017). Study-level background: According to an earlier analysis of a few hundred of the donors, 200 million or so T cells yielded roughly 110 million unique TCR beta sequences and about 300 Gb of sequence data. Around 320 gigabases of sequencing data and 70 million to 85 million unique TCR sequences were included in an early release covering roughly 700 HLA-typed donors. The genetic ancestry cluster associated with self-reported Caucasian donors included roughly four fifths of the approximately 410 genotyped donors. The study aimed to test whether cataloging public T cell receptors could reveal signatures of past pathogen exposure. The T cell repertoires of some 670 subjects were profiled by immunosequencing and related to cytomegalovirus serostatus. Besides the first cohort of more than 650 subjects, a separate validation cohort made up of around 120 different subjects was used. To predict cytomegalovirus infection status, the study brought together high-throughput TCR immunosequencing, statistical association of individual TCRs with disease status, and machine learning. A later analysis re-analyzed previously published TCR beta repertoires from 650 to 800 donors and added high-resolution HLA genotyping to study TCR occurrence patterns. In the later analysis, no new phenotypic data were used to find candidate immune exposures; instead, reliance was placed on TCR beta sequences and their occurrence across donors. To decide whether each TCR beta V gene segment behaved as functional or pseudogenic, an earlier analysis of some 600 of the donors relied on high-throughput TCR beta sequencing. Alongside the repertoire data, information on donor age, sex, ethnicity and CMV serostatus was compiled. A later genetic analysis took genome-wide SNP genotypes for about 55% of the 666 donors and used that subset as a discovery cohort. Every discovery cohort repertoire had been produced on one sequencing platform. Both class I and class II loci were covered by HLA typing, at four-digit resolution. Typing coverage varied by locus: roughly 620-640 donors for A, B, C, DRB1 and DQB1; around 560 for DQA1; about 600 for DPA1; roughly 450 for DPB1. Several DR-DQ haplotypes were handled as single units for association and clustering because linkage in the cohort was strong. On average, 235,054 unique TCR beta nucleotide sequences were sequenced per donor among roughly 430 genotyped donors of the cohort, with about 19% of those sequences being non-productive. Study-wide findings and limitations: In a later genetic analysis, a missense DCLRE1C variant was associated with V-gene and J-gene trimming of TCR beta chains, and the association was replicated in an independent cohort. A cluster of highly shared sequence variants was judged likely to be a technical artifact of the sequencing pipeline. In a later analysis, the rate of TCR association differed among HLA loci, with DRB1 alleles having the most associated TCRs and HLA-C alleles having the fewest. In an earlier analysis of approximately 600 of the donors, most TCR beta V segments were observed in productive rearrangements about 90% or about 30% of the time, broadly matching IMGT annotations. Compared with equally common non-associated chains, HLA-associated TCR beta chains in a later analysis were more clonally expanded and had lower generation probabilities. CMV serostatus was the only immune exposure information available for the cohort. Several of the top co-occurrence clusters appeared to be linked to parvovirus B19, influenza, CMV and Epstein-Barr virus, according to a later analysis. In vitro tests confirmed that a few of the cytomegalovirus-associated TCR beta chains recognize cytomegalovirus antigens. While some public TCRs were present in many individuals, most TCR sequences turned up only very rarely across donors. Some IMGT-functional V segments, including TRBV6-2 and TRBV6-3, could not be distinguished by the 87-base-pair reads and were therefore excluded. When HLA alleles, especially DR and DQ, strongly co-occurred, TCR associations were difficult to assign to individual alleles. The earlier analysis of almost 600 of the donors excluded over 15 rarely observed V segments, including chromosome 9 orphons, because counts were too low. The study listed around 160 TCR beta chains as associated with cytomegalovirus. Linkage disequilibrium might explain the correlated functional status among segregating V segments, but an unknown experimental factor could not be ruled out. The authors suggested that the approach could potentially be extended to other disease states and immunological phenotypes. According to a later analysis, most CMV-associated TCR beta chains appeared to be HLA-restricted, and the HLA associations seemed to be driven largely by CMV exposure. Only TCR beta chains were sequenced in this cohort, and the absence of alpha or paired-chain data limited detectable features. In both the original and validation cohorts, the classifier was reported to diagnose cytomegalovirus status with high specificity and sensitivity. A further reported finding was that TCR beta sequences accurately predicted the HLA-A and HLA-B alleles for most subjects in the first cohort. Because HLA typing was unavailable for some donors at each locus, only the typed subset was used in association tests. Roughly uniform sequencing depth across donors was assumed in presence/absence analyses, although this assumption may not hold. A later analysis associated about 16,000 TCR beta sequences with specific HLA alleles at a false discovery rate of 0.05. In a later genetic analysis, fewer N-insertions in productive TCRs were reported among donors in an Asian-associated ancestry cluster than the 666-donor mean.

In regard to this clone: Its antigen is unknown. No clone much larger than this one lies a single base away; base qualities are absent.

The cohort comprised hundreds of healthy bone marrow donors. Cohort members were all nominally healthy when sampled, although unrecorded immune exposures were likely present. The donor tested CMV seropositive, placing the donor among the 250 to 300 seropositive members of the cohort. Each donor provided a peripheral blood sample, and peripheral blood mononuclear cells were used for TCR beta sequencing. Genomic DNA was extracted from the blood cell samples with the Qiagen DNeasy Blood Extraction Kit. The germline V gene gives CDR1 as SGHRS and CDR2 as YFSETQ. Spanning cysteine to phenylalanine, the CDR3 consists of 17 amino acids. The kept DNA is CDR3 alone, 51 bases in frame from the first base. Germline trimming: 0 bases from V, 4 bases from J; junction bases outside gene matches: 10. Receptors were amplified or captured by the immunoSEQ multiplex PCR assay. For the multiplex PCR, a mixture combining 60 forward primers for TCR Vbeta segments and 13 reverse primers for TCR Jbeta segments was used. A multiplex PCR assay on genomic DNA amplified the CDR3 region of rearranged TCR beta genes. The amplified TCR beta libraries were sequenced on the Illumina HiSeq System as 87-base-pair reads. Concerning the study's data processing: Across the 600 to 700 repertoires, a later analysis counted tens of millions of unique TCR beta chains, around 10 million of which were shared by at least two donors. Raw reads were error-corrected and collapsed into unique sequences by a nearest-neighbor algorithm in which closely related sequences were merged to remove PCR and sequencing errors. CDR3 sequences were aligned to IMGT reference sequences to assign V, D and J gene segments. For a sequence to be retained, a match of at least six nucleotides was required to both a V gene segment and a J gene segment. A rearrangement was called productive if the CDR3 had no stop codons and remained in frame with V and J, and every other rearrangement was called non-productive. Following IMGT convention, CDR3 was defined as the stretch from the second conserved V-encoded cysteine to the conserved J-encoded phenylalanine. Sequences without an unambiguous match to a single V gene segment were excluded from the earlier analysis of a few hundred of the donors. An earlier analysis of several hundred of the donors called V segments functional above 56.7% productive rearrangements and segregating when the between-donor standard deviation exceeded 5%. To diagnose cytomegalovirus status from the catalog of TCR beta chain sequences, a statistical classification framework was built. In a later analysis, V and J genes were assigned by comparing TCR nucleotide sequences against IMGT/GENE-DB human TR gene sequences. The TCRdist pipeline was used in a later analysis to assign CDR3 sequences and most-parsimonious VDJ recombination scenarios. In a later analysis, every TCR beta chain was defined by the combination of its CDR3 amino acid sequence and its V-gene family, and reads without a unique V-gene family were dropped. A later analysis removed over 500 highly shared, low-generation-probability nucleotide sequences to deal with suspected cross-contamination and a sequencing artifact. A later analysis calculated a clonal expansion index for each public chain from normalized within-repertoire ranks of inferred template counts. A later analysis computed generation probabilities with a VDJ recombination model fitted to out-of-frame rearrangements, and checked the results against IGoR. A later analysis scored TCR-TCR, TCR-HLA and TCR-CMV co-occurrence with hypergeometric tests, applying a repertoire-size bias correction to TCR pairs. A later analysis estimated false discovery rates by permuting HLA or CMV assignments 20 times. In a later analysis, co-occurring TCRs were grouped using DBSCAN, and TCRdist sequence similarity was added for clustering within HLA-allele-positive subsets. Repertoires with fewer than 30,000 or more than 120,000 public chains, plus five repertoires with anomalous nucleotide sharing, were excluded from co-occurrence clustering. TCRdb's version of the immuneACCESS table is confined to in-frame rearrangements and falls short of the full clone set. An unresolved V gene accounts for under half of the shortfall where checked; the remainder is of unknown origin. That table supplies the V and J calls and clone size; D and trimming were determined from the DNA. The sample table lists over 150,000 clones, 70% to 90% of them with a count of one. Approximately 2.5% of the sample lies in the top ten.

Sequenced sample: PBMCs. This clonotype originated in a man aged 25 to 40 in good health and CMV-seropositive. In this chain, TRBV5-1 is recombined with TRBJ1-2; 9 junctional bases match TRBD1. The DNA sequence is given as TGCGCCAGCAGCTTGGGGGAGTGGGACAGGGTGGTCTATGGCTACACCTTC. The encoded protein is CASSLGEWDRVVYGYTF.